This passage covers 9 T cell receptor beta chains from one sample sequenced in a study of CD8+ T cells in alopecia areata. Treatment of the sample: oral pan-JAK inhibitor, 5-10 mg twice daily. Sequencing used cDNA as its template, made by extracting RNA and reverse transcribing it. This table comes from immunoSEQ multiplex PCR, and its TCRdb copy is limited to in-frame clones, with some not included. This repertoire shows more than 150,000 clones, 40% to 65% found once; its top ten account for around a tenth. The sample consisted of CD8+ T cells sorted from blood, taken at approximately week 51, from a patient treated with tofacitinib. These TCRs come from a human donor with alopecia areata.

The CDR3: CAWSDGNEQFF. CDR3 nucleotide sequence: TGTGCCTGGAGTGACGGGAATGAGCAGTTCTTC. V usage is TRBV30 and J usage is TRBJ2-1; no firm D call. V was shortened by 1 base and J by 7 bases, with 5 bases between the two germline ends. CDR3 length: 11 amino acids. Germline-derived CDR1 and CDR2 are GTSNPN and SVGIG (reference sequence).

Worth noting for this clone: Other nucleotide sequences in the sample specify the same CDR3. The chain has TRBV5-6 and TRBJ1-1; no clear D gene. Germline assignment: CDR1 SGHDT and CDR2 YYEEEE. The V end was cut by 3 bases, the J end by 1 base, with 4 bases between. The CDR3 runs to 12 residues. CDR3 protein: CASSWGNTEAFF. CDR3 DNA sequence: TGTGCCAGCAGCTGGGGGAACACTGAAGCTTTCTTT.

This clone was counted a few times. The V gene is TRBV6-6, the J gene TRBJ1-3; tentative D call: TRBD1 (6 bases). Germline V gene lookup returns CDR1 MNHNY and CDR2 SVGAGI (reference sequence). This CDR3 region has 14 residues. The V gene lost 8 bases and the J gene lost 4 bases, with 15 bases spanning the gap. The CDR3 sequence: CASGSGQRGNTIYF. CDR3 coding DNA: TGTGCCAGCGGCTCCGGACAGAGGGGAAACACCATATATTTT.

The V and J genes are TRBV6-1 and TRBJ2-3; no clear D gene. Germline-derived CDR1 and CDR2 are MNHNS and SASEGT. The germline V and J ends were trimmed by 2 bases and 2 bases, with 8 bases remaining between them. The CDR3 loop spans 14 amino acids. In DNA, the CDR3 is TGTGCCAGCAGTGAAAGGGCAATCACAGATACGCAGTATTTT. Translated, it gives CASSERAITDTQYF.

This clone appeared a few times. DNA for the CDR3: TGCAGCGGTTTTGACGGTCAAGAGACCCAGTACTTC. It codes for CSGFDGQETQYF. The V call is TRBV29-1, the J call TRBJ2-5; D remains unclear. Trimming stripped 7 bases from V and 2 bases from J, with 11 bases between. There are 12 residues in the CDR3. The germline gives CDR1 SQVTM, CDR2 ANQGSEA.

Only a few counts were recorded for this clone. The genes are TRBV4-2 and TRBJ2-1; possible D gene TRBD2, 5 bases. CDR1 LGHNA and CDR2 YNFKEQ come from the germline V gene. The V end lost 7 bases, the J end lost 8 bases, and 6 bases lay between the germline ends. CDR3 size: 10 residues. DNA of the CDR3: TGTGCCAGCACCGGGGATGAGCAGTTCTTC. Translating gives CASTGDEQFF.

This clone was seen more than once but under ten times. The rearrangement links TRBV4-3 to TRBJ2-7; 8 bases match TRBD2. CDR3 size: 15 residues. V was pared by 1 base and J by 4 bases, with 6 bases of the junction left unmatched. Germline V gives CDR1 LGHNA, CDR2 YSLEER. In nucleotides, the CDR3 is TGCGCCAGCAGCCAAGGAAGCGGGGGCCCGTACGAGCAGTACTTC. It codes for CASSQGSGGPYEQYF.

This clone appeared a single time. V usage is TRBV2 and J usage is TRBJ2-1, with TRBD2 identical over 7 bases. The V gene end was trimmed by 6 bases and the J gene end by 3 bases; junction bases not matched to a gene: 14. CDR3 length: 17 amino acids. Looked up from germline, CDR1 is SNHLY and CDR2 is FYNNEI. The CDR3 bases are TGTGCCAGCAGAGAGCGTGCCACCGGGGGGTTCTACAATGAGCAGTTCTTC. Its protein product is CASRERATGGFYNEQFF. The full variable domain, completed using reference TRBV2 and TRBJ2-1, is EPEVTQTPSHQVTQMGQEVILRCVPISNHLYFYWYRQILGQKVEFLVSFYNNEISEKSEIFDDQFSVERPDGSNFTLKIRSTKLEDSAMYFCASRERATGGFYNEQFFGPGTRLTVL.

This clone has a single count. The rearrangement joins TRBV2 to TRBJ2-1; D is undetermined. CDR3 length: 15 residues. Trimming took off 3 bases at V and 1 base at J, with 10 bases between the two ends. CDR1 and CDR2 (germline): SNHLY, FYNNEI. The CDR3 sequence is CASSDRQVSYNEQFF. In DNA, the CDR3 is TGTGCCAGCAGTGATCGGCAGGTTTCCTACAATGAGCAGTTCTTC.